This passage covers 3 T cell receptor beta chains from one sample sequenced in a study of blood T cell repertoires in COVID-19. The data were produced by immunoSEQ multiplex PCR, yet TCRdb's version contains in-frame clones alone and is incomplete. The table has approximately 300,000 clones, 70% to 90% seen once. Sample: PBMCs or T cells enriched from blood (not recorded which). Receptor source: a woman aged 25 to 39 who had recovered from COVID-19.

The chain has TRBV9 and TRBJ1-4; 12 nucleotides match TRBD1. The CDR3 runs to 14 residues. With 4 bases clipped from V and 10 bases from J, the junction kept 5 bases outside the gene matches. Germline V gene data show CDR1 as SGDLS and CDR2 as YYNGEE. In nucleotides, the CDR3 is TGTGCCAGCAGCCCCGGGACAGGGGGCGGAAAACTGTTTTTT. As protein: CASSPGTGGGKLFF.

The chain uses TRBV6-5 and TRBJ1-2; perhaps TRBD1 as D (5 bases). In germline, CDR1 is MNHEY, CDR2 SVGAGI. The CDR3 runs to 15 residues. The germline V and J ends were trimmed by 0 bases and 2 bases, with 10 bases remaining between them. Here the CDR3 reads CASSYSRGENYGYTF. The CDR3 region has the DNA TGTGCCAGCAGTTACTCGCGGGGGGAGAACTATGGCTACACCTTC.

The chain couples TRBV6-2 or TRBV6-3 to TRBJ1-5; 12 bases align to TRBD1. Germline CDR1 reads MNHEY; CDR2 reads SVGEGT. This CDR3 contains 16 residues. Germline trimming cut 7 bases from V and 6 bases from J; bases unmatched to any gene: 10. CDR3 nucleotide sequence: TGTGCCAGCACCCCGGGGACAGGGGGCGGGGTTCAGCCCCAGCATTTT. It codes for CASTPGTGGGVQPQHF.